The 9 T cell receptor beta chains reported below all come from one sample, sequenced in a study of response to subunit inactivated influenza vaccine. TCRdb redid the calling of the RT-PCR reads with MiXCR, one entry per CDR3 protein. There are about 570,000 distinct CDR3 sequences in the sample; about 11% occur only once, and roughly 9.6% lies in the top ten. These data were also filed under a second study, of T cells expressing NK-cell markers. That paper adds: As the method of synthesis, 5'RACE template switching with UMIs yielded TCR beta cDNA.

This specimen consisted of PBMCs from blood, obtained on the day of vaccination. The receptor source for this set is a man aged 50-60 years who received an inactivated influenza vaccine.

The J gene is TRBJ2-6, the V gene TRBV4-3; no firm D call. Germline V gene sequence: CDR1 LGHNA, CDR2 YSLEER. Trimming pared 0 bases from V and 4 bases from J, leaving 13 bases between. This CDR3 is 17 amino acids long. The CDR3 loop reads CASSQDLVGSGANVLTF. The CDR3 bases are TGCGCCAGCAGCCAAGATTTAGTAGGGTCCGGGGCCAACGTCCTGACTTTC.

This clonotype occurred a few times. V is TRBV3-1 and J is TRBJ2-7; tentatively, D is TRBD1 (5 bases). Between the trimmed V and J ends, which lost 1 base and 2 bases, there was a span of 15 bases. The germline gives CDR1 LGHDT, CDR2 YNNKEL (reference sequence). The length of the CDR3 is 16 residues. Here the CDR3 DNA reads TGTGCCAGCAGCCAAGTCCTAGGGGATGCTACCTACGAGCAGTACTTC. Protein product: CASSQVLGDATYEQYF.

The rearrangement uses TRBV5-1 and TRBJ1-2; D not resolved. The V gene lost 0 bases and the J gene lost 4 bases, with 13 bases spanning the gap. Germline V gene sequence: CDR1 SGHRS, CDR2 YFSETQ. This CDR3 contains 15 residues. CDR3 DNA sequence: TGCGCCAGCAGCTTGGACACGGGGTTCGGCTATGGCTACACCTTC. Its protein is CASSLDTGFGYGYTF.

The chain couples TRBV28 to TRBJ2-7; tentative D call: TRBD2 (6 bases). Trimming stripped 2 bases from V and 5 bases from J, with 16 bases between. From germline, CDR1 is MDHEN and CDR2 SYDVKM. The CDR3 extends over 15 amino acids. The CDR3 DNA reads as TGTGCCAGCAGTTTAAGGGCGGGACGAATTAACGAGCAGTACTTC. Its protein product is CASSLRAGRINEQYF.

In this sample, this clonotype turned up many times. The V call is TRBV7-2, the J call TRBJ2-7, with TRBD2 matching over 11 bases. Germline V gives CDR1 SGHTA, CDR2 FQGNSA. Trimming at V came to 5 bases and at J to 4 bases, leaving 4 bases not matched to a gene. The CDR3 has 14 amino acids. The CDR3: CASSRGLAEYEQYF. The CDR3 coding sequence is TGTGCCAGCAGCCGGGGACTAGCGGAGTACGAGCAGTACTTC. The full variable domain, its missing parts supplied by reference TRBV7-2 and TRBJ2-7, is GAGVSQSPSNKVTEKGKDVELRCDPISGHTALYWYRQSLGQGLEFLIYFQGNSAPDKSGLPSDRFSAERTGGSVSTLTIQRTQQEDSAVYLCASSRGLAEYEQYFGPGTRLTVT.

The V call is TRBV3-1, the J call TRBJ2-1; D might be TRBD1 or TRBD2, each matching 6 bases. The CDR3 totals 13 residues. The germline V gene has CDR1 LGHDT and CDR2 YNNKEL (reference sequence). V lost 1 base and J 10 bases, leaving 11 bases between the germline ends. This CDR3 is CASSQGRGQEQFF. The CDR3 nucleotides are TGTGCCAGCAGCCAAGGACGGGGGCAGGAGCAGTTCTTC.

V and J are TRBV5-6 and TRBJ2-3, with D maybe TRBD1 (5 bases). The CDR3 loop spans 14 amino acids. Germline assignment: CDR1 SGHDT and CDR2 YYEEEE. Trimming pared 4 bases from V and 2 bases from J, leaving 11 bases between. The CDR3 DNA is TGTGCCAGCAGCGCGACAGTACACACAGATACGCAGTATTTT. Translated: CASSATVHTDTQYF.

This rearrangement joins TRBV2 to TRBJ2-1; TRBD1 matches at 9 bases. Germline values: CDR1 SNHLY, CDR2 FYNNEI. Germline trimming cut 5 bases from V and 1 base from J; bases unmatched to any gene: 9. The CDR3 is made up of 17 amino acids. CDR3 sequence reads: CASSPLTGGISYNEQFF. The CDR3 region has the DNA TGTGCCAGCAGTCCTCTGACAGGGGGGATTTCCTACAATGAGCAGTTCTTC.

This clonotype was observed a handful of times. V is TRBV7-2 and J is TRBJ1-1; 9 bases are a match to TRBD1. The CDR3 runs 15 residues. The junction had 9 bases not matched to a gene; V was cut back by 5 bases and J by 5 bases. The germline gives CDR1 SGHTA, CDR2 FQGNSA. The CDR3 DNA follows: TGTGCCAGCAGCATACAGGGGGCTGGAGGAACTGAAGCTTTCTTT. Its protein product is CASSIQGAGGTEAFF.